Here is one TCR beta chain with its context. Its antigen is not known. Sequenced material consisted of expressed TCRB transcripts (all of the isolated RNA was reverse transcribed). Profiled with immunoSEQ multiplex PCR; TCRdb holds only in-frame clones, not every one. The table lists about 410,000 clones, around 14% of them singletons, with less than 0.04% in the top ten. The length of the CDR3 is 16 residues. Germline CDR1 KGHSH, CDR2 LQKENI. V was clipped by 0 bases and J by 2 bases, with 10 bases between them. A sort by CD45RO/CCR7/CD25/CD127/CD95/CD27 yielded CD4+ naive, central memory, regulatory and stem cell-like memory cells. These data originate in a study of beta chain features in type 1 diabetes. Points from the study as a whole: Sequencing used cDNA, and cells with high TCR expression could therefore be over-represented. In all four CD4+ subsets, TCRB CDR3 length was significantly, moderately reduced in type 1 diabetes.

The sample taken for sequencing was naive CD4+ T cells from blood. The V call is TRBV18, the J call TRBJ2-2, with D possibly TRBD1 on 5 matching bases. The sequence derives from a man aged 30-40 years in good health. The CDR3 DNA reads as TGTGCCAGCTCACCACCGGGGCAGCTTAACACCGGGGAGCTGTTTTTT. It translates to CASSPPGQLNTGELFF.